The rows below give T cell receptor beta chains drawn from one sample of a study of regulatory T cells in long-lasting Graves disease. One entry per CDR3 protein results from TCRdb running MiXCR on the multiplex PCR reads. Among more than 350,000 distinct CDR3 sequences, around a fifth were seen once, and the ten largest hold around an eighth. Specimen: peripheral blood mononuclear cells (PBMCs), collected when the disease was refractory, from a patient treated with antithyroid drugs. These receptors all come from a female donor with Graves disease. Both conserved end residues are part of each CDR3. The order of the fields is V gene, CDR3 protein.

TRBV24-1	CATSDRPGLAEETQYF
TRBV5-1	CASSRGTSGTGELFF
TRBV19	CASSSGTLGNIQYF
TRBV6-9	CASSSVSGRPDF
TRBV12-3/TRBV12-4	CASSGGTSDYNEQFF
TRBV27	CASSSYEGTANYGYTF
TRBV9	CASSVEDGYSGNTIYF
TRBV15	CATSRVLVHSYEQYF
TRBV19	CASSIRRTPNTGELFF
TRBV7-3	CASSPGAQGQETQYF
TRBV7-8	CASSPGEGRFPDTQYF
TRBV7-9	CASMPQSSYEQYF
TRBV25-1	CASSEYRTSSYEQYF
TRBV28	CASSSLLQRERERSEQYF
TRBV30	CAWTRGGTEAFF
TRBV4-2	CASSQDEGRHSEKLFF